Listed below are T cell receptor beta chains from one sample, sequenced in a study of blood T cell repertoires in COVID-19. Some clones are missing from TCRdb's copy, which holds only in-frame ones; the method was immunoSEQ multiplex PCR. The sample has 150,000 to 200,000 clones; 90% are singletons. Sequences were obtained from peripheral blood. These receptors came from a man in his sixties with active or convalescent COVID-19. Both conserved end residues are part of each CDR3. A D gene is named only where the DNA matches it firmly. Expanded clones get a size class; other rows say once, few or many, or leave the size out.

J gene	V gene	D gene	clone size	CDR3 DNA	CDR3 protein
TRBJ1-4	TRBV4-1	.	.	TGCGCCAGCAGCGCTCCGGAACAGCCTAATGAAAAACTGTTTTTT	CASSAPEQPNEKLFF
TRBJ1-4	TRBV19	.	.	TGTGCCAGTACCCAACAGGGCCTAAGGGAAAAACTGTTTTTT	CASTQQGLREKLFF
TRBJ2-1	TRBV7-7	.	.	TGTGCCAGCAGCTTAGGGACTTCGGGTTACAATGAGCAGTTCTTC	CASSLGTSGYNEQFF
TRBJ2-3	TRBV2	TRBD1	.	TGTGCCAGCAGTGAAGGAAACAGGGGATCAGATACGCAGTATTTT	CASSEGNRGSDTQYF
TRBJ1-1	TRBV4-2	.	few	TGTGCCAGCAGCCATGGACAGCATAACACTGAAGCTTTCTTT	CASSHGQHNTEAFF
TRBJ1-5	TRBV19	TRBD1	.	TGTGCCAGTGGGGGACAGACAACCTATCAGCCCCAGCATTTT	CASGGQTTYQPQHF
TRBJ1-1	TRBV14	.	few	TGTGCCAGCAGCCAGGTACAGGCTTGGACTGAAGCTTTCTTT	CASSQVQAWTEAFF
TRBJ1-6	TRBV6-6	.	.	TGTGCCAGCAGCCTAATTAACGAACTCCACTTT	CASSLINELHF
TRBJ1-2	TRBV19	TRBD1	.	TGTGCCAGTAGTACCCGGACAGGGGGTGAGGACTATGGCTACACCTTC	CASSTRTGGEDYGYTF
TRBJ2-6	TRBV19	TRBD2	.	TGTGCCAGTAGTATAGCCGGACTAGGAGGGGCCAACGTCCTGACTTTC	CASSIAGLGGANVLTF
TRBJ2-7	TRBV11-2	.	once	TGTGCCAGCAGCCGCCACTACATCTCCTACGAGCAGTACTTC	CASSRHYISYEQYF
TRBJ2-7	TRBV11-2	TRBD1	.	TGTGCCAGCAGCTTAGCTTCCGGGACAGTCTACGAGCAGTACTTC	CASSLASGTVYEQYF
TRBJ1-3	TRBV21-1	.	.	TGTGCCAGCAGCACCGGGACACTATATGGAAACACCATATATTTT	CASSTGTLYGNTIYF
TRBJ1-6	TRBV6-5	.	.	TGTGCCAGCAGTTACGGCACTAGGATGGGACCCCTCCACTTT	CASSYGTRMGPLHF
TRBJ1-1	TRBV19	.	.	TGTGCCAGTAGCATAGTAGCAACCCCCGGGGAGTGGGACACTGAAGCTTTCTTT	CASSIVATPGEWDTEAFF
TRBJ2-3	TRBV19	TRBD2	.	TGTGCCAGTAGTGCTAGCGGGGGGGCTAATACGCAGTATTTT	CASSASGGANTQYF
TRBJ1-3	TRBV2	TRBD1	.	TGTGCCAGCAGCCCCGTGCGGGGACAGCGAGGAAACACCATATATTTT	CASSPVRGQRGNTIYF
TRBJ2-2	TRBV11-2	.	.	TGTGCCAGCAGCCGAATTGGGGTCAGGGAGGAGCTGTTTTTT	CASSRIGVREELFF
TRBJ2-5	TRBV12-5	.	.	TGTGCTAGTGGTTTGGAGCGGGAGACCCAGTACTTC	CASGLERETQYF
TRBJ1-2	TRBV6-6	.	.	TGTGCCAGCAGTCCCTCGACCGCAGGGGTTTACTATGGCTACACCTTC	CASSPSTAGVYYGYTF
TRBJ1-1	TRBV19	.	few	TGTGCCAGTATCAACCGGGCCGGAGGGACTGAAGCTTTCTTT	CASINRAGGTEAFF
TRBJ2-1	TRBV24-1	.	.	TGTGCCACCAGTGATTCCGGGCGGGCGGGCAATGAGCAGTTCTTC	CATSDSGRAGNEQFF
TRBJ1-2	TRBV6-5	.	.	TGTGCCAGCACAGGGGTCGATGGCTACACCTTC	CASTGVDGYTF
TRBJ1-4	TRBV11-2	.	once	TGTGCCAGCAGCTTGGCAGGGGATAATGAAAAACTGTTTTTT	CASSLAGDNEKLFF
TRBJ2-7	TRBV7-8	TRBD2	few	TGTGCCAGCAGCTTAGGTCTCAGCGGGAGCTACGAGCAGTACTTC	CASSLGLSGSYEQYF
TRBJ1-4	TRBV25-1	TRBD1	.	TGTGCCAGCAACAGGGGGGATGAAAAACTGTTTTTT	CASNRGDEKLFF
TRBJ1-2	TRBV9	.	.	TGTGCCAGCAGCGTAGAGTCAGGCGATGGCTACACCTTC	CASSVESGDGYTF